The 8 T cell receptor beta chains in this list originate from one sample, sequenced in a study of T cells in Graves' hyperthyroidism and ophthalmopathy (dated by TCRdb to between 2018 and 2021). The library was obtained by multiplex PCR. Instrument used: Illumina HiSeq 2000. The TCR beta CDR3 regions were amplified from the RNA transcripts. The TCR CDR3 was subjected to a first round of RT-PCR using the HTBI primer set and the Qiagen OneStep RT-PCR kit. In-frame beta chains were kept once TCRdb had trimmed the public reads at Q25 with fastp and called clones with MiXCR. All rows with the same CDR3 protein become a single entry with the most common DNA and genes. The sample has about 520,000 distinct CDR3 sequences on record, about a fifth of them singletons. About a quarter of the sample belongs to the ten largest clones. Sequences were obtained from blood. The source is a young man with Graves' hyperthyroidism.

This clonotype was recorded many times. V and J are TRBV12-3 or TRBV12-4 and TRBJ2-2, with D perhaps TRBD1 (6 bases). The CDR3 is made up of 16 amino acids. Deletions cut 6 bases from V and 2 bases from J, with 16 bases between. The CDR3: CASRQQGASNTGELFF. The CDR3 DNA reads TGTGCCAGCAGGCAACAGGGAGCCTCAAACACCGGGGAGCTGTTTTTT.

Ten or more counts support this clonotype. The chain links TRBV20-1 to TRBJ1-5; D is possibly TRBD1 (5 bases). In germline, CDR1 is DFQATT, CDR2 SNEGSKA (reference sequence). The CDR3 length is 16 residues. Trimming removed 0 bases at V and 7 bases at J, with 19 bases between. Written as DNA, the CDR3 is TGCAGTGCTAGAGAGCCCGGGACCCCGGCAGGGCAGCCCCAGCATTTT. It is translated as CSAREPGTPAGQPQHF.

This clonotype was detected ten times or more. J is TRBJ2-7 and V is TRBV19, with 7 bases that match TRBD1. CDR3 size: 17 residues. V lost 5 bases to trimming and J lost 0 bases; unmatched junction nucleotides: 13. Looked up from germline, CDR1 is LNHDA and CDR2 is SQIVND (reference sequence). The CDR3 coding sequence is TGTGCCAGTAGTCCAAAGGGGACAGCCAGAAGCTCCTACGAGCAGTACTTC. Its translation: CASSPKGTARSSYEQYF.

Details on this clonotype: No conserved phenylalanine or tryptophan is present at the end of the CDR3, so a read error is the likely explanation. The rearrangement joins TRBV6-1 to TRBJ2-7, with D perhaps TRBD2 (6 bases). V was clipped by 4 bases and J by 6 bases, with 19 bases between them. Germline CDR1 reads MNHNS; CDR2 reads SASEGT. This CDR3 contains 15 residues. The CDR3 DNA reads as TGTGCCAGCAGTGCGGAGGGGTTGGGGGGAACCGAGCAGTACCTC. Translation: CASSAEGLGGTEQYL.

This clonotype has a count of ten or more. The chain uses TRBV28 and TRBJ2-2, with D maybe TRBD1 (5 bases). The germline gives CDR1 MDHEN, CDR2 SYDVKM. V was shortened by 2 bases and J by 5 bases, with 9 bases between the two germline ends. The CDR3 length is 14 residues. CDR3 loop: CASSLTGETGELFF. The CDR3, as DNA: TGTGCCAGCAGTTTAACAGGCGAAACCGGGGAGCTGTTTTTT.

This clonotype has a count of ten or more. The rearrangement uses TRBV6-1 and TRBJ2-5, with no clear D. The CDR3 has 14 amino acids. Between the trimmed V and J ends, which lost 4 bases and 1 base, there was a span of 10 bases. Looked up from germline, CDR1 is MNHNS and CDR2 is SASEGT. DNA of the CDR3: TGTGCCAGCAGTGGATCGGTATTCCAAGAGACCCAGTACTTC. Translation gives CASSGSVFQETQYF.

This clonotype was picked up many times. This CDR3 reads CATSDPRGDGETQYF. In DNA, the CDR3 is TGTGCCACCAGTGATCCAAGGGGGGACGGAGAGACCCAGTACTTC. The V and J genes are TRBV24-1 and TRBJ2-5, with D perhaps assigned TRBD1 or TRBD2 (6 bases each). The CDR3 is 15 amino acids. Germline CDR1 and CDR2: KGHDR and SFDVKD. Deletions cut 3 bases from V and 4 bases from J, with 14 bases between.

This clonotype was recorded many times. The rearrangement uses TRBV5-6 and TRBJ2-5; D might be TRBD1 (6 bases). Germline values: CDR1 SGHDT, CDR2 YYEEEE. V was shortened by 0 bases and J by 5 bases, with 8 bases between the two germline ends. CDR3 length equals 13 residues. DNA for the CDR3: TGTGCCAGCAGCTTGGAGGGGGTTGAGACCCAGTACTTC. The encoded protein is CASSLEGVETQYF.